Listed here are 17 T cell receptor beta chains from one sample, sequenced in a study of cytomegalovirus exposure and HLA in healthy donors (dated by TCRdb to the late 2010s). The library was prepared using the immunoSEQ multiplex PCR assay. For the multiplex PCR, a mixture combining 60 forward primers for TCR Vbeta segments and 13 reverse primers for TCR Jbeta segments was used. In TCRdb, the immuneACCESS table is reduced to in-frame sequences with V and J assigned. These tables do not hold every clone; where another copy was compared, an unresolved V gene accounts for under half, and the others remain unexplained. Across this sample there are approximately 170,000 clones, with roughly 80% seen only once. The top ten clonotypes cover more than 4% of the sample. The source material was PBMCs. These receptors originate from a male donor in good health and CMV-seronegative.

The V gene is TRBV4-1, the J gene TRBJ1-2; 8 nucleotides match TRBD1. The V segment lost 1 base and the J segment 8 bases; nucleotides outside the gene matches: 9. The germline V gene has CDR1 MGHRA and CDR2 YSYEKL. CDR3 length equals 15 residues. CDR3 in amino acids: CASSQGAGQVRGYTF. CDR3 DNA: TGCGCCAGCAGCCAAGGGGCGGGACAGGTCAGAGGCTACACCTTC.

CDR3 DNA sequence: TGTGCCAGCAGCCCTACGCGACAGGGAACCTACGAGCAGTACTTC. Its translation is CASSPTRQGTYEQYF. V gene TRBV9 combines with J gene TRBJ2-7; 7 bases agree with TRBD1. Germline V gene lookup returns CDR1 SGDLS and CDR2 YYNGEE. The CDR3 totals 15 residues. The junction had 9 bases not matched to a gene; V was cut back by 4 bases and J by 2 bases.

The V and J genes are TRBV6-5 and TRBJ1-1; TRBD1 matches 8 bases. CDR1 MNHEY and CDR2 SVGAGI come from the germline V gene. J gave up 5 bases and V 6 bases, and 5 bases lay outside the gene matches. This CDR3 spans 13 amino acids. The CDR3 spells CASRRTGGTEAFF. Here the CDR3 DNA reads TGTGCCAGCAGACGAACAGGGGGTACTGAAGCTTTCTTT.

The chain combines TRBV7-2 with TRBJ2-1; unclear D gene. V lost 5 bases, J lost 8 bases, and 19 bases lay in between. Germline values: CDR1 SGHTA, CDR2 FQGNSA. The CDR3 runs to 15 residues. In nucleotides, the CDR3 is TGTGCCAGCAGCCATCGAGAAGGATGGGCCGATGAGCAGTTCTTC. This codes for CASSHREGWADEQFF.

This chain connects TRBV18 to TRBJ2-1; D ambiguous. Germline CDR1 reads KGHSH; CDR2 reads LQKENI. This CDR3 has 13 amino acids. The V gene lost 5 bases and the J gene lost 1 base, with 6 bases spanning the gap. This chain's CDR3 is CASSGVSYNEQFF. DNA of the CDR3: TGTGCCAGCTCAGGAGTATCCTACAATGAGCAGTTCTTC.

This chain connects TRBV7-3 to TRBJ1-6, with D maybe TRBD1 (5 bases). Germline CDR1 SGHTA, CDR2 FQGTGA. The ends were cut back, 4 bases at V and 0 bases at J, with 16 bases in the middle. The CDR3 runs 18 residues. CDR3 amino acids: CASSSLSQEHSYNSPLHF. DNA of the CDR3: TGTGCCAGCAGCTCATTATCACAGGAGCACTCCTATAATTCACCCCTCCACTTT.

The gene calls are TRBV7-9 and TRBJ1-1, with unresolved D. The CDR3 has 14 amino acids. The V gene's germline CDR1 is SEHNR and CDR2 FQNEAQ (reference sequence). V lost 5 bases and J lost 8, with 18 bases in between. CDR3 DNA sequence: TGTGCCAGCAGCCAGGCGGGATGGGAATGGGAAGCTTTCTTT. Amino acids: CASSQAGWEWEAFF.

V is TRBV4-3 and J is TRBJ2-2, with TRBD1 identical over 8 bases. CDR1 LGHNA and CDR2 YSLEER come from the germline V gene. This CDR3 is built from 17 residues. Trimming took 7 bases from V and 0 from J; bases not matched to a gene: 10. The CDR3 loop reads CASKTGDSSSNTGELFF. In DNA, the CDR3 is TGCGCCAGCAAGACAGGGGATAGCTCCTCGAACACCGGGGAGCTGTTTTTT.

Regarding this clone: Sequence at one end of the junction differs from germline and may be a read error. V and J are TRBV9 and TRBJ1-1; 7 nucleotides match TRBD1. The CDR3 is made up of 15 amino acids. Looked up from germline, CDR1 is SGDLS and CDR2 is YYNGEE. CDR3 nucleotide sequence: TGTGCCAGCAGCGCCGGCCTGGGACAGAACACTGGAGCTTTCTTT. Translation gives CASSAGLGQNTGAFF.

This chain connects TRBV7-3 to TRBJ2-1, with 15 positions matching TRBD2. Germline loops: CDR1 SGHTA, CDR2 FQGTGA. The CDR3 spans 19 residues. Germline trimming cut 5 bases from V and 7 bases from J; bases unmatched to any gene: 15. CDR3 bases: TGTGCCAGCAGCCGTAACCCTCCCCGGACTAGCGGGAGGGGGAATGAGCAGTTCTTC. Amino acid sequence: CASSRNPPRTSGRGNEQFF.

CDR3 in amino acids: CASGQAIYAFF. DNA for the CDR3: TGTGCCAGCGGGCAGGCGATATACGCTTTCTTT. This chain joins TRBV28 and TRBJ1-1; D call uncertain. V was cut by 8 bases and J by 11 bases, with 15 bases left in between. Germline V gene sequence: CDR1 MDHEN, CDR2 SYDVKM. The length of the CDR3 is 11 residues.

The chain recombines TRBV7-9 with TRBJ1-1, with D unresolved. This CDR3 has 14 amino acids. In germline, CDR1 is SEHNR, CDR2 FQNEAQ (reference sequence). V gave up 5 bases and J gave up 4 bases, with 14 bases separating them. CDR3 nucleotides: TGTGCCAGCAGCCCGACACAAGTCGGCACTGAAGCTTTCTTT. Translated, it gives CASSPTQVGTEAFF.

The genes are TRBV19 and TRBJ2-7, with 11 bases lining up with TRBD2. The CDR3 length is 15 residues. Trimming cost V 3 bases and J 2 bases; bases outside gene matches: 3. CDR1 is LNHDA and CDR2 is SQIVND in the germline V gene (reference sequence). The CDR3 spells CASSMASGGTYEQYF. CDR3 DNA sequence: TGTGCCAGTAGTATGGCTAGCGGGGGGACCTACGAGCAGTACTTC.

J is TRBJ2-5 and V is TRBV5-1; the D gene is possibly TRBD2 (6 bases). Germline CDR1 and CDR2: SGHRS and YFSETQ. The V and J ends lost 0 bases and 3 bases respectively, with 12 bases between them. The CDR3 is 15 residues long. This CDR3 is CASSLAGVSKETQYF. As DNA, the CDR3 is TGCGCCAGCAGCTTGGCGGGGGTGTCGAAAGAGACCCAGTACTTC.

This clone was observed a single time. This chain connects TRBV19 to TRBJ2-7; 7 nucleotides line up with TRBD2. Germline CDR1 and CDR2: LNHDA and SQIVND (reference sequence). V was pared by 2 bases and J by 2 bases, with 6 bases of the junction left unmatched. The CDR3 has 15 amino acids. In nucleotides, the CDR3 is TGTGCCAGTAGTATAACGTCTAGCGGTGCCTACGAGCAGTACTTC. Translation: CASSITSSGAYEQYF.

This chain joins TRBV21-1 and TRBJ2-7; the table calls TRBD2, which could not be checked here. TRBV21-1 constitutes a pseudogene. CDR3 length equals 16 residues. CDR3 nucleotides: TGTGCCAGCAGCATCCGGGAACTTCACCTTCCCTACGAGCAGTACTTC. It yields the protein CASSIRELHLPYEQYF.

V and J are TRBV2 and TRBJ2-7; no reliable D call. Germline lookup yields CDR1 SNHLY and CDR2 FYNNEI. This CDR3 is 11 amino acids long. V lost 2 bases and J 4 bases, leaving 3 bases between the germline ends. This chain's CDR3 is CASSEIYEQYF. The CDR3 bases are TGTGCCAGCAGTGAAATATACGAGCAGTACTTC.